A selection of T cell receptor beta chains follows, all from one sample in a study of beta chain features in type 1 diabetes. The assay was immunoSEQ multiplex PCR, and TCRdb's table has in-frame clones only and misses some. The data hold hundreds of thousands of clones, with around 15% observed a single time. Sequencing was carried out using naive CD4+ T cells from blood. The receptors come from a man younger than 35 with type 1 diabetes. Each CDR3 is given with its conserved first and last residue. Fields, in order: CDR3 length, J gene, V gene, CDR3 protein.

CDR3 length: 11; J gene: TRBJ1-2; V gene: TRBV2; CDR3 protein: CASGQGYGYTF
CDR3 length: 17; J gene: TRBJ1-5; V gene: TRBV6-1; CDR3 protein: CASSAVRGRSGNQPQHF
CDR3 length: 15; J gene: TRBJ2-2; V gene: TRBV15; CDR3 protein: CATSSPDYPSGELFF
CDR3 length: 16; J gene: TRBJ2-1; V gene: TRBV29-1; CDR3 protein: CSVEDRGGSSYNEQFF
CDR3 length: 14; J gene: TRBJ2-7; V gene: TRBV7-2; CDR3 protein: CASSPGRRLYEQYF
CDR3 length: 17; J gene: TRBJ2-3; V gene: TRBV4-2; CDR3 protein: CASSPRTSGGPTDTQYF
CDR3 length: 16; J gene: TRBJ2-1; V gene: TRBV11-3; CDR3 protein: CASSGSGTSGSNEQFF
CDR3 length: 14; J gene: TRBJ1-1; V gene: TRBV6-6; CDR3 protein: CASSPYRVNTEAFF
CDR3 length: 15; J gene: TRBJ2-7; V gene: TRBV28; CDR3 protein: CASTHHGTSSYEQYF
CDR3 length: 14; J gene: TRBJ1-1; V gene: TRBV28; CDR3 protein: CASGIEQGGTEAFF
CDR3 length: 14; J gene: TRBJ1-1; V gene: TRBV7-9; CDR3 protein: CASSQQGTNTEAFF
CDR3 length: 16; J gene: TRBJ2-2; V gene: TRBV4-2; CDR3 protein: CASSQSKGLANGELFF
CDR3 length: 13; J gene: TRBJ2-1; V gene: TRBV7-7; CDR3 protein: CASSPSGNEGQFF
CDR3 length: 15; J gene: TRBJ2-7; V gene: TRBV28; CDR3 protein: CASSPPLDRGYEQYF
CDR3 length: 15; J gene: TRBJ2-2; V gene: TRBV5-4; CDR3 protein: CASGTGPERSGELFF
CDR3 length: 14; J gene: TRBJ2-3; V gene: TRBV7-2; CDR3 protein: CASSPQLSTDTQYF
CDR3 length: 13; J gene: TRBJ1-1; V gene: TRBV4-2; CDR3 protein: CASSFGQSAEAFF
CDR3 length: 14; J gene: TRBJ2-7; V gene: TRBV7-9; CDR3 protein: CASSFPGQGYEQYF
CDR3 length: 16; J gene: TRBJ1-1; V gene: TRBV11-1; CDR3 protein: CASSPQNAGLRGEAFF
CDR3 length: 16; J gene: TRBJ2-1; V gene: TRBV7-9; CDR3 protein: CASSSYRSFNHNEQFF
CDR3 length: 14; J gene: TRBJ2-2; V gene: TRBV9; CDR3 protein: CASSVGKGAGELFF
CDR3 length: 15; J gene: TRBJ1-6; V gene: TRBV4-3; CDR3 protein: CASSPDMPLLGSLHF
CDR3 length: 14; J gene: TRBJ2-7; V gene: TRBV18; CDR3 protein: CASSLSDRGLEQYF
CDR3 length: 13; J gene: TRBJ1-4; V gene: TRBV7-6; CDR3 protein: CASSLVRTEKLFF
CDR3 length: 16; J gene: TRBJ1-6; V gene: TRBV6-6; CDR3 protein: CASSYSTVMWNSPLHF
CDR3 length: 16; J gene: TRBJ2-1; V gene: TRBV7-2; CDR3 protein: CASSLSGPTSPNEQFF
CDR3 length: 13; J gene: TRBJ2-5; V gene: TRBV19; CDR3 protein: CASSVDGEETQYF
CDR3 length: 14; J gene: TRBJ2-3; V gene: TRBV7-9; CDR3 protein: CASTTGMSTDTQYF
CDR3 length: 14; J gene: TRBJ2-3; V gene: TRBV11-2; CDR3 protein: CASSLALSADTQYF
CDR3 length: 14; J gene: TRBJ1-3; V gene: TRBV29-1; CDR3 protein: CSVEGQASGNTIYF
CDR3 length: 16; J gene: TRBJ2-7; V gene: TRBV29-1; CDR3 protein: CSVEDLGTSGTYEQYF
CDR3 length: 14; J gene: TRBJ1-5; V gene: TRBV30; CDR3 protein: CAWSGGDGNQPQHF
CDR3 length: 14; J gene: TRBJ2-5; V gene: TRBV18; CDR3 protein: CASSPSRSQETQYF
CDR3 length: 13; J gene: TRBJ1-1; V gene: TRBV27; CDR3 protein: CASSLWTGTEAFF
CDR3 length: 13; J gene: TRBJ1-2; V gene: TRBV7-9; CDR3 protein: CASSSRDTYGYTF
CDR3 length: 14; J gene: TRBJ2-1; V gene: TRBV25-1; CDR3 protein: CASKQGGSYNEQFF
CDR3 length: 12; J gene: TRBJ2-1; V gene: TRBV4-3; CDR3 protein: CASSQEGRGQFF
CDR3 length: 12; J gene: TRBJ1-1; V gene: TRBV7-9; CDR3 protein: CASSSKRTEAFF
CDR3 length: 14; J gene: TRBJ2-2; V gene: TRBV5-1; CDR3 protein: CASSLDRGPGELFF
CDR3 length: 14; J gene: TRBJ2-5; V gene: TRBV7-9; CDR3 protein: CASSLGGGSETQYF
CDR3 length: 12; J gene: TRBJ1-1; V gene: TRBV7-3; CDR3 protein: CASSLAGGLAFF
CDR3 length: 14; J gene: TRBJ1-1; V gene: TRBV5-4; CDR3 protein: CASSRYRGGTEAFF
CDR3 length: 14; J gene: TRBJ2-7; V gene: TRBV7-9; CDR3 protein: CASTLLSSSYEQYF
CDR3 length: 12; J gene: TRBJ1-2; V gene: TRBV21-1; CDR3 protein: CASSKRLQALSF
CDR3 length: 14; J gene: TRBJ2-6; V gene: TRBV29-1; CDR3 protein: CSVAWGPGANVLTF
CDR3 length: 15; J gene: TRBJ2-7; V gene: TRBV6-5; CDR3 protein: CASNKEASRPYEQYF
CDR3 length: 16; J gene: TRBJ1-2; V gene: TRBV9; CDR3 protein: CASSAVGQGRAYGYTF
CDR3 length: 10; J gene: TRBJ2-3; V gene: TRBV6-6; CDR3 protein: CASSWETQYF
CDR3 length: 15; J gene: TRBJ2-7; V gene: TRBV9; CDR3 protein: CASSTTGRSSYEQYF
CDR3 length: 15; J gene: TRBJ2-5; V gene: TRBV7-9; CDR3 protein: CASSLMARSMVTQYF
CDR3 length: 13; J gene: TRBJ1-2; V gene: TRBV9; CDR3 protein: CASSGEWDYGYTF
CDR3 length: 15; J gene: TRBJ1-1; V gene: TRBV14; CDR3 protein: CASSLWDRGSTEAFF
CDR3 length: 13; J gene: TRBJ1-1; V gene: TRBV29-1; CDR3 protein: CSAQQFLNTEAFF